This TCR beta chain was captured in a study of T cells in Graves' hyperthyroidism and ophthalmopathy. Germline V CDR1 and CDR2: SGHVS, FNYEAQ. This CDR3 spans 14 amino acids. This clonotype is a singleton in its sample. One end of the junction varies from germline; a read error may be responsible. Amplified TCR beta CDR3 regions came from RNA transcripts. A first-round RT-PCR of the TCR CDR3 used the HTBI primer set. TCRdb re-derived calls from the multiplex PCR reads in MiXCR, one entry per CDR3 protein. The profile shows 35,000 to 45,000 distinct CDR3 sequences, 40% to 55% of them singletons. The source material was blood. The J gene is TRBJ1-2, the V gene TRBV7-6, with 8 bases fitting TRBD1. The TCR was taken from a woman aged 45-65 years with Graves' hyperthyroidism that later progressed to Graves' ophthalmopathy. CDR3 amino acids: CASSSDRANYGYTF. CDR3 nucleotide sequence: TGTGCCAGCAGCTCGGACAGGGCTAACTACGGCTACACCTTC.